Listed below are T cell receptor beta chains from one sample, sequenced in a study of T cells after yellow fever vaccination. TCRdb called the 5' RACE reads again in MiXCR, with one record for every CDR3 protein. This table holds 250,000 or so distinct CDR3 sequences, 6% to 8% found once. The sequenced sample was CD4+ T cells sorted from PBMCs, obtained on the day of the yellow fever booster vaccination. These receptors came from a man under 40 who received the YFV17D yellow fever vaccine. CDR3s include the opening cysteine and the closing phenylalanine or tryptophan.

V: TRBV27
J: TRBJ1-3
CDR3: CASSTGRVSGNTIYF

V: TRBV5-6
J: TRBJ1-2
CDR3: CASSKRIDRDLDYGYTF

V: TRBV14
J: TRBJ1-5
CDR3: CASSRAENQPQHF

V: TRBV18
J: TRBJ1-2
CDR3: CASSPDRDLGNYGYTF

V: TRBV7-2
J: TRBJ2-2
CDR3: CASSLTGNGELFF

V: TRBV7-2
J: TRBJ2-3
CDR3: CASSLRQGAYTDTQYF

V: TRBV12-3/TRBV12-4
J: TRBJ1-4
CDR3: CASSPGGSEEKLFF

V: TRBV7-2
J: TRBJ2-3
CDR3: CASSLVGDLGGTQYF

V: TRBV5-1
J: TRBJ2-7
CDR3: CASSSAGDSYEQYF

V: TRBV11-2
J: TRBJ1-1
CDR3: CASSPEASEAFF

V: TRBV29-1
J: TRBJ1-1
CDR3: CSVVTGGEGEAFF

V: TRBV7-2
J: TRBJ2-7
CDR3: CASSLTGTGGEQYF

V: TRBV21-1
J: TRBJ2-7
CDR3: CASSKEDRGGFPLYEQYF

V: TRBV24-1
J: TRBJ2-7
CDR3: CATWGPYEQYF

V: TRBV7-2
J: TRBJ2-5
CDR3: CASSSRSLGKTQYF

V: TRBV12-3/TRBV12-4
J: TRBJ1-6
CDR3: CASSLGTGANSPLHF

V: TRBV7-2
J: TRBJ2-1
CDR3: CASGLQRTSTGYNEQFF

V: TRBV24-1
J: TRBJ2-1
CDR3: CATSDRTSGRYNEQFF

V: TRBV20-1
J: TRBJ2-2
CDR3: CSARETSGPANTGELFF

V: TRBV12-3/TRBV12-4
J: TRBJ2-7
CDR3: CASSHGPLYEQYF

V: TRBV20-1
J: TRBJ2-2
CDR3: CSLGRSNTGELFF

V: TRBV11-2
J: TRBJ2-1
CDR3: CASSLSLASNEQFF

V: TRBV21-1
J: TRBJ1-2
CDR3: CASSTQRTGGYTF

V: TRBV20-1
J: TRBJ2-1
CDR3: CSAALSGSSYNEQFF

V: TRBV5-6
J: TRBJ2-5
CDR3: CASSQTRSQETQYF

V: TRBV15
J: TRBJ2-3
CDR3: CATSAGKLDTQYF

V: TRBV10-2
J: TRBJ2-3
CDR3: CASGLAGTDTQYF

V: TRBV15
J: TRBJ2-2
CDR3: CATSSRRYTGELFF

V: TRBV7-3
J: TRBJ2-1
CDR3: CASSLTGVAAEQFF

V: TRBV14
J: TRBJ2-1
CDR3: CASSQDFVPGRNEQFF

V: TRBV7-2
J: TRBJ2-2
CDR3: CASSLDRGTGELFF

V: TRBV7-2
J: TRBJ2-4
CDR3: CASRNGGQANIQYF

V: TRBV18
J: TRBJ2-7
CDR3: CASSPAWGVGEQYF

V: TRBV7-3
J: TRBJ2-1
CDR3: CASSLLMGQGANEQFF

V: TRBV12-3/TRBV12-4
J: TRBJ2-7
CDR3: CASSFSRTGGYEQYF

V: TRBV10-1
J: TRBJ2-3
CDR3: CASSESGLATDTQYF

V: TRBV6-5
J: TRBJ2-2
CDR3: CASTLRTGGLNTGELFF

V: TRBV29-1
J: TRBJ2-1
CDR3: CSVETSGDNEQFF

V: TRBV6-5
J: TRBJ2-7
CDR3: CASSLRDRHLRVQYF

V: TRBV10-3
J: TRBJ2-3
CDR3: CAIRRSGTSGTAGTDTQYF

V: TRBV7-2
J: TRBJ2-1
CDR3: CASSFQGLTWNEQFF

V: TRBV20-1
J: TRBJ2-1
CDR3: CSARSFFFGIWGEQFF

V: TRBV7-8
J: TRBJ2-7
CDR3: CASSSGVGYEQYF

V: TRBV20-1
J: TRBJ2-3
CDR3: CSAGEAILTDTQYF

V: TRBV7-2
J: TRBJ2-7
CDR3: CASSLVQPPYEQYF

V: TRBV18
J: TRBJ1-3
CDR3: CASSRISAGPLHTIYF

V: TRBV30
J: TRBJ1-1
CDR3: CAWSIQGYTEAFF

V: TRBV6-1
J: TRBJ2-2
CDR3: CASKRGKGYTGELFF

V: TRBV20-1
J: TRBJ2-3
CDR3: CSARPTLGNSDTQYF

V: TRBV6-2/TRBV6-3
J: TRBJ2-3
CDR3: CASSWSADTQYF

V: TRBV24-1
J: TRBJ1-1
CDR3: CATSMDNEAFF

V: TRBV27
J: TRBJ2-7
CDR3: CASSRSFSYEQYF

V: TRBV7-2
J: TRBJ2-7
CDR3: CASSLTGSGLRGEQYF

V: TRBV12-3/TRBV12-4
J: TRBJ2-5
CDR3: CASSRERFETQYF

V: TRBV5-5
J: TRBJ2-7
CDR3: CASRQQPGDEQYF

V: TRBV19
J: TRBJ2-7
CDR3: CASSNRDGEQYF